The T cell receptor (beta chain) under discussion was sequenced for a study of T-cell memory formation after mild COVID-19. Study-wide background: Clusters of TCRs were largely donor specific. Study results and caveats: CD4+ contracting clones lay mainly in CM and EM, CD8+ ones in EMRA.

A word on this clonotype: Its specificity is not known.

Trimming removed 4 bases from V and 4 bases from J; junction bases left unmatched: 6. The CDR3 consists of 15 residues. Constant-segment primers served in 5'RACE that generated TCR alpha and TCR beta cDNA libraries bearing sample barcodes and UMIs. One entry per CDR3 protein results from TCRdb running MiXCR on the 5' RACE reads. This table has fewer than 95,000 distinct CDR3 sequences, more than 10% appearing once. This chain connects TRBV12-3 or TRBV12-4 to TRBJ2-5; 10 nucleotides line up with TRBD2. The source material was PBMCs or a T cell subset sorted from them (not recorded which). The receptor was derived from an adult woman who had mild COVID-19 (a few samples of this study predate the infection). Cell type and time point are not known. The CDR3 sequence is CASSSVAGGGETQYF. DNA for the CDR3: TGTGCCAGCAGTTCAGTAGCGGGGGGCGGAGAGACCCAGTACTTC.